These T cell receptor beta chains were read from a single sample in a study of shared clonotypes between healthy human individuals. Method: immunoSEQ multiplex PCR; TCRdb's copy keeps in-frame clones and lacks some. The sample comprises roughly 220,000 clones, 65% of which are singletons, and over 8.5% rests with the top ten. Sequenced sample: memory CD4+ T cells sorted from blood. Every receptor here comes from a young man in good health. Each CDR3 is given with its conserved first and last residue. Fields, in order: CDR3 protein, CDR3 DNA, clone size, V gene, D gene, J gene. The D gene is left open where the match is weak. For some rows the clone size is stated as once, few or many, or as a class when expanded; others skip it.

CASSLGTSGRVEQFF,TGCGCCAGCAGCCTCGGGACTAGCGGGAGGGTTGAGCAGTTCTTC,.,TRBV4-1,TRBD2,TRBJ2-1
CASRLLDYGYTF,TGTGCCAGCAGGCTCCTAGACTATGGCTACACCTTC,.,TRBV28,.,TRBJ1-2
CASSSRGTQYF,TGTGCCAGCAGTTCTCGCGGCACCCAGTACTTC,.,TRBV6-5,.,TRBJ2-5
CASSPSERDEKLFF,TGTGCCAGCTCACCGAGTGAGAGAGATGAAAAACTGTTTTTT,.,TRBV18,.,TRBJ1-4
CATSRRDSRYEQYF,TGTGCCACCAGCAGACGGGACAGCCGCTACGAGCAGTACTTC,.,TRBV15,TRBD1,TRBJ2-7
CASSRGSARNHEQYF,TGTGCCAGCAGCAGAGGCTCGGCGCGAAACCATGAGCAGTACTTC,.,TRBV7-8,.,TRBJ2-7
CAREDVQPAGGSSYNEQFF,TGTGCTAGGGAAGATGTCCAACCAGCGGGAGGGAGCTCCTACAATGAGCAGTTCTTC,.,TRBV7-7,TRBD2,TRBJ2-1
CASSLAGGPGSTDTQYF,TGTGCCAGCAGTCTAGCGGGAGGGCCTGGTAGCACAGATACGCAGTATTTT,.,TRBV5-4,TRBD2,TRBJ2-3
CASSSPGLAGRVHEQYF,TGTGCCAGCAGCTCCCCGGGACTAGCGGGGAGGGTCCACGAGCAGTACTTC,few,TRBV14,TRBD2,TRBJ2-7
CASSLPSGVNEQFF,TGTGCCAGCAGTTTACCGTCAGGGGTCAATGAGCAGTTCTTC,.,TRBV27,.,TRBJ2-1
CAWRSGTTNGEQYF,TGTGCCTGGAGAAGCGGGACAACCAATGGCGAGCAGTACTTC,.,TRBV30,.,TRBJ2-7
CASSQYRGQGYTF,TGTGCCAGCAGCCAATACAGGGGGCAAGGCTACACCTTC,few,TRBV14,TRBD1,TRBJ1-2
CASSSTAIQETQYF,TGTGCCAGCAGCTCGACAGCCATTCAAGAGACCCAGTACTTC,.,TRBV13,.,TRBJ2-5
CASSLGLAANTGELFF,TGTGCCAGCAGCTTAGGACTAGCGGCGAACACCGGGGAGCTGTTTTTT,.,TRBV7-3,TRBD2,TRBJ2-2
CAWSIQSGGELFF,TGTGCCTGGAGTATCCAATCGGGAGGGGAGCTGTTTTTT,few,TRBV30,.,TRBJ2-2
CASSPGADTQYF,TGCGCCAGCAGCCCCGGGGCGGATACGCAGTATTTT,once,TRBV5-1,.,TRBJ2-3
CASSGTGSGYTF,TGTGCCAGCAGCGGGACAGGGTCTGGCTACACCTTC,few,TRBV28,TRBD1,TRBJ1-2
CASSYDLDSYNEQFF,TGCGCCAGCAGCTATGATTTAGACAGCTACAATGAGCAGTTCTTC,few,TRBV5-1,.,TRBJ2-1
CASRLADGQLFNEKLFF,TGTGCAAGTCGCTTAGCGGACGGACAGCTCTTTAATGAAAAACTGTTTTTT,.,TRBV12-2,.,TRBJ1-4
CASSPEPLAESEQYF,TGTGCCAGCTCACCAGAGCCTCTAGCGGAGAGCGAGCAGTACTTC,.,TRBV18,TRBD2,TRBJ2-7
CASSLGSYNEQFF,TGTGCCAGCAGCTTAGGTTCCTACAATGAGCAGTTCTTC,.,TRBV7-1,.,TRBJ2-1
CASSLGEGIQYF,TGTGCCAGCAGCTTGGGCGAGGGCATTCAGTACTTC,.,TRBV7-3,.,TRBJ2-4
CASSRDRGFEKLFF,TGCGCCAGCAGCCGGGACAGGGGGTTTGAAAAACTGTTTTTT,.,TRBV4-1,TRBD1,TRBJ1-4
CSASSQGDYTF,TGCAGTGCCTCCTCCCAGGGAGACTACACCTTC,many,TRBV20-1,.,TRBJ1-2
CASSIGGIFEQYF,TGTGCCAGTAGTATAGGAGGTATTTTCGAGCAGTACTTC,.,TRBV19,.,TRBJ2-7
CASSLGGNLNQPQHF,TGTGCCAGCAGCCTCGGGGGTAACCTCAATCAGCCCCAGCATTTT,.,TRBV9,.,TRBJ1-5
CSGIGGRENNEQFF,TGCAGCGGGATAGGGGGGAGGGAGAACAATGAGCAGTTCTTC,few,TRBV29-1,.,TRBJ2-1
CASSQHTDTQYF,TGTGCCAGCAGCCAGCACACAGATACGCAGTATTTT,.,TRBV7-9,.,TRBJ2-3
CASTRTETYEQYF,TGCGCCAGCACTCGGACAGAAACCTACGAGCAGTACTTC,.,TRBV5-1,.,TRBJ2-7
CASSSPVTRGEQYF,TGTGCCAGCAGCTCGCCGGTGACCAGGGGCGAGCAGTACTTC,.,TRBV7-9,.,TRBJ2-7
CASRWQGPYEQYF,TGTGCCAGCCGTTGGCAGGGTCCCTACGAGCAGTACTTC,many,TRBV2,.,TRBJ2-7
CASSPELYEQYF,TGTGCCAGCAGCCCGGAACTCTACGAGCAGTACTTC,.,TRBV7-9,.,TRBJ2-7
CATSSLGLAGLTGELFF,TGTGCCACATCGTCGTTGGGACTAGCGGGTCTCACCGGGGAGCTGTTTTTT,.,TRBV7-8,TRBD2,TRBJ2-2
CASSSAGSSTDTQYF,TGCGCCAGCAGTTCGGCAGGGTCGAGCACAGATACGCAGTATTTT,few,TRBV5-1,.,TRBJ2-3
CASSQGALAFF,TGTGCCAGCAGCCAGGGGGCGCTGGCTTTCTTT,.,TRBV6-5,TRBD1,TRBJ1-1
CSVVLGNTIYF,TGCAGCGTTGTGTTAGGAAACACCATATATTTT,.,TRBV29-1,.,TRBJ1-3
CSAPDRYEQFF,TGCAGTGCCCCGGATCGGTATGAGCAGTTCTTC,many,TRBV20-1,.,TRBJ2-1
CASSLDRDTDTQYF,TGTGCCAGCAGCTTAGACAGGGACACAGATACGCAGTATTTT,.,TRBV7-9,.,TRBJ2-3
CASSQPAAKFYEQYF,TGCGCCAGCAGCCAACCCGCGGCTAAATTCTACGAGCAGTACTTC,.,TRBV4-1,.,TRBJ2-7
CASSQDSPGSTDTQYF,TGCGCCAGCAGCCAAGATTCCCCAGGGAGCACAGATACGCAGTATTTT,.,TRBV4-3,.,TRBJ2-3
CASSWEILGQQETQYF,TGTGCCAGCAGTTGGGAAATATTGGGACAGCAAGAGACCCAGTACTTC,.,TRBV28,TRBD1,TRBJ2-5
CASSLDSPDTQYF,TGTGCCAGCAGCTTAGACAGTCCAGATACGCAGTATTTT,few,TRBV7-2,.,TRBJ2-3
CASSRKRGQPQHF,TGCGCCAGCAGCCGGAAAAGGGGGCAGCCCCAGCATTTT,.,TRBV4-3,.,TRBJ1-5
CASSLRRQATYEQYF,TGTGCCAGCAGCTTACGAAGGCAAGCCACCTACGAGCAGTACTTC,.,TRBV7-2,.,TRBJ2-7
CASSSQGSNEQYF,TGCGCCAGCAGCTCCCAGGGGTCCAACGAGCAGTACTTC,few,TRBV5-1,.,TRBJ2-7
CASSLRGPTMNTEAFF,TGTGCCAGCAGTTTAAGGGGCCCTACGATGAACACTGAAGCTTTCTTT,.,TRBV28,.,TRBJ1-1
CSATYYEQYF,TGCAGTGCGACCTACTACGAGCAGTACTTC,few,TRBV20-1,.,TRBJ2-7
CASSPRSGVFENIQYF,TGTGCCAGCTCACCACGTTCGGGAGTTTTCGAAAACATTCAGTACTTC,.,TRBV18,.,TRBJ2-4